This T cell receptor beta chain was retrieved from a study of blood T cell repertoires in COVID-19. Clones were read by immunoSEQ multiplex PCR, and TCRdb kept only the in-frame ones, dropping some. The sample has 110,000 to 150,000 clones; 80% to 90% are singletons. The CDR3 is 16 amino acids. The junction had 6 bases not matched to a gene; V was cut back by 2 bases and J by 6 bases. The germline V gene encodes CDR1 SNHLY and CDR2 FYNNEI. This sequence joins TRBV2 and TRBJ2-2; 10 bases line up with TRBD1. The clonotype comes from a woman in her forties or fifties with acute or convalescent COVID-19. Sequenced material: peripheral blood. DNA of the CDR3: TGTGCCAGCAGTGAACTTGGGACAGGGGCATCCGGGGAGCTGTTTTTT. Translated: CASSELGTGASGELFF.